What follows is one T cell receptor (beta chain) and its context. This receptor's antigen is unknown. No qualities accompany the bases; no much larger clone lies one base away. The data belong to a study of control samples from healthy donors and cancer patients (dated by TCRdb to 2019 to 2021). Library prep was done by the immunoSEQ multiplex PCR assay. In its TCRdb copy, this immuneACCESS table keeps in-frame sequences only and misses some clones. Where compared with another copy, unresolved V genes explain less than half of these, and the others have no known cause. This sample comprises fewer than 120,000 clones, around 87% of them detected only once. The top ten constitute around 3.9% of the sample. CDR1 and CDR2 were assigned from the germline V gene as KGHDR and SFDVKD. The CDR3 contains 14 residues, cysteine and phenylalanine counted. Only CDR3 DNA remains: 42 bases, in frame from the first base. V and J lose 1 base and 5 bases, and a span of 8 bases separates them.

This clonotype originated in a woman aged 55-69 years with lung cancer. The material sequenced was PBMCs. This sequence uses TRBV24-1 and TRBJ1-5; too little of a D gene remains to name it. The CDR3 sequence is CATSDLTADQPQHF. In nucleotide form, the sequence is TGTGCCACCAGTGATTTAACGGCCGATCAGCCCCAGCATTTT.